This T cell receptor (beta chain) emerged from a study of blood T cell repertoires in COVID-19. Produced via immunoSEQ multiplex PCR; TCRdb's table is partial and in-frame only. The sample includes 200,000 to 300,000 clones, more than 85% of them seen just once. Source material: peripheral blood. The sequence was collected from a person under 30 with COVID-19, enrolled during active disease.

DNA for the CDR3: TGCGCCAGCAGTGAGCCGGGACAGGGGGCCTACGAGCAGTACTTC. The encoded protein is CASSEPGQGAYEQYF. The gene calls are TRBV10-1 and TRBJ2-7; the match to TRBD1 covers 11 bases. The V and J ends lost 2 bases and 2 bases, in that order; junction bases with no gene match: 2. The CDR3 length is 15 residues. In germline, CDR1 is WNHNN, CDR2 SYGVQD (reference sequence).